These 3 T cell receptor beta chains were sequenced from one sample in a study of T cell repertoires in cytomegalovirus infection. TCRdb re-derived calls from the reads in MiXCR, one entry per CDR3 protein. The sample holds 830,000 or so distinct CDR3 sequences; over 25% are singletons and the top ten take roughly an eighth. For these receptors, no antigen is known. Source: cultured CD8+ T cells from PBMCs, taken from culture after CMV antigen stimulation. The receptors were sampled from a human donor in good health (CMV status not recorded). Some clones in this sample may be carry-over from other donors' samples.

As regards this clonotype: An end of the junction does not agree with germline; a read error may underlie this. V and J are TRBV7-6 and TRBJ1-4; no firm D call. This CDR3 is built from 14 residues. In germline, CDR1 is SGHVS, CDR2 FNYEAQ. The CDR3 DNA reads as TGTGCCAGCAGCTCTTTTGCAACTGATGAAAAACTGTTTTTT. Residues: CASSSFATDEKLFF.

This chain joins TRBV5-1 and TRBJ1-6, with D maybe TRBD1 (6 bases). The CDR3 spans 15 residues. CDR1 is SGHRS and CDR2 is YFSETQ in the germline V gene. V lost 1 base and J lost 10, with 15 bases in between. CDR3 residues: CASSLSTGQGSPLHF. CDR3 nucleotides: TGCGCCAGCAGCTTGTCCACAGGGCAAGGGTCACCCCTCCACTTT.

This clonotype has at least ten counts. The J gene is TRBJ2-1, the V gene TRBV7-6, with 8 bases identical to TRBD2. CDR1 is SGHVS and CDR2 is FNYEAQ in the germline V gene. With 2 bases clipped from V and 5 bases from J, the junction kept 14 bases outside the gene matches. The CDR3 has 18 amino acids. CDR3 sequence: CASSLSRLAGGANNEQFF. CDR3 nucleotide sequence: TGTGCCAGCAGCTTATCACGGTTGGCGGGGGGCGCCAACAATGAGCAGTTCTTC.